These T cell receptor beta chains were read from a single sample in a study of radiation and T cells in renal cell carcinoma. The repertoire was sequenced with immunoSEQ multiplex PCR; TCRdb's copy has only in-frame clones and lacks some. Here the sample spans under 100,000 clones, around 80% being singletons. Material: blood, obtained from a patient whose treatment included radiotherapy and nephrectomy. These receptors were taken from a man between 60 and 70 years old with renal cell carcinoma. Both conserved end residues are part of each CDR3. D genes are given only for firm matches. Clone size is stated in some rows and not others, as once, few, many or a class when expanded.

TRBJ2-1,13,TRBV14,.,.,TGTGCCAGCAGCTGGGGCCCTTACAATGAGCAGTTCTTC,CASSWGPYNEQFF
TRBJ2-7,15,TRBV5-1,.,.,TGCGCCAGCAGCTTGAGGGGGGAGGGCCCCTACGAGCAGTACTTC,CASSLRGEGPYEQYF
TRBJ1-5,15,TRBV27,.,.,TGTGCCAGCAGTTATGTGGGCGGTAGCAATCAGCCCCAGCATTTT,CASSYVGGSNQPQHF
TRBJ2-6,15,TRBV5-1,.,once,TGCGCCAGCAGCCTACAGCTTTCTGGGGCCAACGTCCTGACTTTC,CASSLQLSGANVLTF
TRBJ2-2,18,TRBV9,TRBD2,.,TGTGCCAGCAGCGTAGCTACGGGGACTAGTGTGGGCACCGGGGAGCTGTTTTTT,CASSVATGTSVGTGELFF
TRBJ2-7,14,TRBV19,TRBD2,.,TGTGCCAGTAGCAGCGGGACCGCCTCCTACGAGCAGTACTTC,CASSSGTASYEQYF
TRBJ1-5,14,TRBV18,.,.,TGTGCCAGCTCACCCTCGAATAGCAATCAGCCCCAGCATTTT,CASSPSNSNQPQHF
TRBJ1-2,14,TRBV7-3,TRBD1,.,TGTGCCAGCAGCCTTTCGGGACAGGGCTATGGCTACACCTTC,CASSLSGQGYGYTF
TRBJ2-3,15,TRBV10-2,TRBD2,.,TGCGCCAGCATTCGAGCGGGAGGGCCCGCAGATACGCAGTATTTT,CASIRAGGPADTQYF
TRBJ1-5,16,TRBV25-1,.,.,TGTGCCAGCAGTGAATATATATGGAGGGAGTGGCAGCCCCAGCATTTT,CASSEYIWREWQPQHF